This T cell receptor beta chain was captured by sequencing in a study of blood T cell repertoires in COVID-19. Study-level information: The United States, Italy and Spain provided the acute and convalescent COVID-19 samples. From T cells, B-cell-depleted T cells, or PBMCs came the material, which was cDNA or gDNA.

This CDR3 spans 17 amino acids. Looked up from germline, CDR1 is KGHSH and CDR2 is LQKENI. V was pared by 5 bases and J by 4 bases, with 13 bases of the junction left unmatched. This table comes from immunoSEQ multiplex PCR, and its TCRdb copy is limited to in-frame clones, with some not included. The sample records tens of thousands of clones, roughly nine tenths being singletons. In this sample, this clone turned up once. The chain employs TRBV18 and TRBJ2-1, with 8 positions matching TRBD2. The TCR comes from a man aged 80 or over with acute or convalescent COVID-19. Sequencing was carried out using peripheral blood. CDR3 sequence (DNA): TGTGCCAGCTCATCCTCTCTCTCGCGGGGGGTTTACAATGAGCAGTTCTTC. Protein sequence: CASSSSLSRGVYNEQFF.